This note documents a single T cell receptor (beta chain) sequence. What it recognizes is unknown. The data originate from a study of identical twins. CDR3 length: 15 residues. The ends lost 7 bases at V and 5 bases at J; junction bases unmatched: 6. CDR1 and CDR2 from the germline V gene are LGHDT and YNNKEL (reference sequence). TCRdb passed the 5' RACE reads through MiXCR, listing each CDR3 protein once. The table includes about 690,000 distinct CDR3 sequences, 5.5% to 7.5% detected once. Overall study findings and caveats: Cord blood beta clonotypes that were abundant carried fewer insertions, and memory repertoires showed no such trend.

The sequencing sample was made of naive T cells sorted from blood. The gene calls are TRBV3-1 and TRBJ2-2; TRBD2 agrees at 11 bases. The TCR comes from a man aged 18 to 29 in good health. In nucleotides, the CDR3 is TGTGCCAGCACCCTGAGGACTAGCGGGACCGGGGAGCTGTTTTTT. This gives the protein CASTLRTSGTGELFF.